The following is a T cell receptor beta chain sequence with its context. The data were taken from a study of blood T cell repertoires in COVID-19. TCRdb keeps only in-frame clones here, not all; method: immunoSEQ multiplex PCR. The sample has more than 150,000 clones, about 88% seen once. The CDR3 covers 15 residues. The germline gives CDR1 SNHLY, CDR2 FYNNEI. V trimming: 0 bases; J trimming: 7 bases; junction bases outside the gene matches: 5. The receptor's source is a man in his forties with active or convalescent COVID-19. The sequenced sample consisted of peripheral blood. The rearrangement uses TRBV2 and TRBJ2-7; 11 nucleotides agree with TRBD2. CDR3 region: CASSEALAGGDEQYF. The CDR3 region has the DNA TGTGCCAGCAGTGAAGCGCTAGCGGGGGGTGATGAGCAGTACTTC.